This T cell receptor (beta chain) was observed in a study of shared clonotypes between healthy human individuals. The overall study: CD4 naive and memory got three plates each, CD8 naive two, CD8 memory one. The study's findings and limits: Naive subsets, compared against memory subsets, generally had larger estimated richness values.

Details on this clone: Its antigen is unknown.

The germline V gene encodes CDR1 MDHEN and CDR2 SYDVKM. The CDR3 is 16 residues long. V was cut by 4 bases and J by 4 bases, with 18 bases left in between. Execution of the assay was at deep level. Some clones are missing from TCRdb's copy, which holds only in-frame ones; the method was immunoSEQ multiplex PCR. This sample carries 1.6 million or so clones, around 97% of them seen once, and the ten largest clones take roughly 1.2%. This clonotype was obtained from a man aged 25 to 40 in good health. The sample was naive CD4+ T cells sorted from blood. Regarding subset: CD45RA+ positively selected. This chain connects TRBV28 to TRBJ2-3; a possible D gene is TRBD2 (7 bases). CDR3 DNA: TGTGCCAGCAGTTCGCGGGTAGGGGGAGGGGCAGATACGCAGTATTTT. This sequence encodes CASSSRVGGGADTQYF.